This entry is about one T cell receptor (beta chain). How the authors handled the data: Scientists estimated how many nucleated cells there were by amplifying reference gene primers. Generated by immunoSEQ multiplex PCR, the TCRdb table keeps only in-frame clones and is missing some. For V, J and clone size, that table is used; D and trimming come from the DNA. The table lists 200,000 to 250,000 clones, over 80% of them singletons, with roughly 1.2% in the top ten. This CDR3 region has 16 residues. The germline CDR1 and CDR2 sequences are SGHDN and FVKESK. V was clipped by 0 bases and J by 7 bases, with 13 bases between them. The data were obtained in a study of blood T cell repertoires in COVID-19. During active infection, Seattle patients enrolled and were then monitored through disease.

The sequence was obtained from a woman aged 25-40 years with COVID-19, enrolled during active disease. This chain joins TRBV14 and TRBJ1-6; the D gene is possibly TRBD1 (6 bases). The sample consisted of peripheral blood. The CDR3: CASSQEARTENSPLHF. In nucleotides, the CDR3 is TGTGCCAGCAGCCAAGAGGCGCGGACAGAAAATTCACCCCTCCACTTT.